This paragraph reports one T cell receptor beta chain. Its antigen target is currently unknown. Base qualities are not recorded, but no much larger clone differs from it by a single base. Library creation used the immunoSEQ multiplex PCR assay. For the multiplex PCR, a mixture combining 60 forward primers for TCR Vbeta segments and 13 reverse primers for TCR Jbeta segments was used. A multiplex PCR assay on genomic DNA amplified the CDR3 region of rearranged TCR beta genes. On the Illumina HiSeq System, the amplified TCR beta libraries were sequenced as 87-base-pair reads. Concerning the study's data processing: In a later analysis, tens of millions of unique TCR beta chains were counted across the 500 to 700 repertoires, and around 11 million of these chains were shared by at least two donors. Raw reads were error-corrected and collapsed into unique sequences by a nearest-neighbor algorithm in which closely related sequences were merged to remove PCR and sequencing errors. Alignment of CDR3 sequences to IMGT reference sequences was used to assign V, D and J gene segments. For a sequence to be retained, a match of at least six nucleotides was required to both a V gene segment and a J gene segment. Rearrangements were classified as productive when the CDR3 lacked stop codons and remained in frame with V and J, and all other rearrangements were classified as non-productive. CDR3 was defined according to IMGT convention as the region running from the second conserved V-encoded cysteine to the conserved J-encoded phenylalanine. Sequences without an unambiguous match to a single V gene segment were excluded from the earlier analysis of a few hundred of the donors. An earlier analysis of a few hundred of the donors classified V segments as functional when productive rearrangements were above 56.7% and as segregating when the standard deviation between donors was above 5%. To diagnose cytomegalovirus status from the catalog of TCR beta chain sequences, a statistical classification framework was built. A later analysis assigned V and J genes by comparing TCR nucleotide sequences with IMGT/GENE-DB human TR gene sequences. In a later analysis, CDR3 sequences and most-parsimonious VDJ recombination scenarios were assigned using the TCRdist pipeline. In a later analysis, each TCR beta chain was defined by its CDR3 amino acid sequence together with its V-gene family, and reads without a unique V-gene family were excluded. In a later analysis, fewer than 600 highly shared, low-generation-probability nucleotide sequences were removed to address suspected cross-contamination and a sequencing artifact. For each public chain, a later analysis derived a clonal expansion index from normalized ranks of inferred template counts within each repertoire. A later analysis computed generation probabilities with a VDJ recombination model fitted to out-of-frame rearrangements, and checked the results against IGoR. Hypergeometric tests were used in a later analysis to score TCR-TCR, TCR-HLA and TCR-CMV co-occurrence, with a repertoire-size bias correction applied to the TCR pairs. To estimate false discovery rates, a later analysis permuted the HLA or CMV assignments 20 times. In a later analysis, co-occurring TCRs were grouped using DBSCAN, with TCRdist sequence similarity added in when clustering inside HLA-allele-positive subsets. Repertoires with fewer than 30,000 or more than 120,000 public chains, plus five repertoires with anomalous nucleotide sharing, were excluded from co-occurrence clustering. This is the immuneACCESS table as TCRdb keeps it, with only in-frame sequences that have V and J called. A part of the clones is gone; compared with another copy, unresolved V genes explain less than half, and the rest is unexplained. That table is the source of V, J and clone size, and D and trimming were worked out from the DNA. The sample yields 150,000 to 200,000 clones; approximately 80% were counted once. The ten biggest clones cover 13% to 15% of the sample.

The data are from a study of cytomegalovirus exposure and HLA in healthy donors listed by TCRdb under 2017. Describing the broader study: According to an earlier analysis of 587 of the donors, about 179 million T cells yielded 117 million unique TCR beta sequences and about 300 Gb of sequence data. An early release that covered about 600 HLA-typed donors contained around 300 gigabases of sequencing data and about 84 million unique TCR sequences. Of the approximately 400 genotyped donors, 65% to 90% fell in the genetic ancestry cluster associated with self-reported Caucasian donors. The aim of the study was to test whether cataloging public T cell receptors could identify signatures of past pathogen exposure. The T cell repertoires of 666 subjects were profiled by immunosequencing and related to cytomegalovirus serostatus. Along with the approximately 700-subject first cohort, a separate validation cohort of over a hundred different subjects was used. To predict cytomegalovirus infection status, the study combined high-throughput TCR immunosequencing, statistical association of individual TCRs with disease status, and machine learning. To study patterns of TCR occurrence, a later analysis re-analyzed previously published TCR beta repertoires from hundreds of donors and added high-resolution HLA genotyping. Rather than using new phenotypic data, the later analysis identified candidate immune exposures from TCR beta sequences and from how often those sequences occurred across donors. An earlier analysis of 587 of the donors used high-throughput TCR beta sequencing to judge whether each TCR beta V gene segment behaved as functional or pseudogenic. Donor age, sex, ethnicity and CMV serostatus were compiled together with the repertoire data. A later genetic analysis used genome-wide SNP genotypes for about 55% of the 666 donors, treating that subset as a discovery cohort. All discovery cohort repertoires had been generated on a single sequencing platform. HLA typing included class I and class II loci at four-digit resolution. Typing coverage differed by locus: A, B, C, DRB1 and DQB1 were typed in roughly 620-630 donors, DQA1 in about 560, DPA1 in 606, and DPB1 in just under 490. Because of strong linkage in the cohort, roughly five DR-DQ haplotypes were treated as single units for association and clustering. Among roughly 400 genotyped donors of the cohort, an average of around 220,000 unique TCR beta nucleotide sequences was sequenced per donor, of which about 18% were non-productive.

V is pared back by 1 base and J by 2 bases, with 9 bases lying between the germline termini. Counted from cysteine to phenylalanine, this CDR3 has 15 amino acids. Only the CDR3 DNA stays, 45 bases, in frame from base 1. From the germline V gene, CDR1 is MNHNS and CDR2 is SASEGT. Study-wide conclusions, independent of this receptor: Linkage disequilibrium might explain the correlated functional status among segregating V segments, but an unknown experimental factor could not be excluded. Roughly uniform sequencing depth across donors was assumed in presence/absence analyses, although this assumption may not hold. In a later analysis, the rate of TCR association differed among HLA loci, with DRB1 alleles having the most associated TCRs and HLA-C alleles having the fewest. Most TCR sequences were observed very rarely across donors, whereas some public TCRs were present in many individuals. A further reported finding was that TCR beta sequences accurately predicted the HLA-A and HLA-B alleles for most subjects in the first cohort. In an earlier analysis of about 600 of the donors, most TCR beta V segments appeared in productive rearrangements about 87% or about 30% of the time, broadly matching IMGT annotations. Immune exposure information for the cohort was limited to CMV serostatus. Because counts were too low, seventeen rarely observed V segments, including chromosome 9 orphons, were excluded from the earlier analysis of 500 to 700 of the donors. Some IMGT-functional V segments, including TRBV6-2 and TRBV6-3, could not be distinguished by the 87-base-pair reads and were therefore excluded. Because some donors lacked HLA typing at each locus, the association tests relied only on the typed subset. A total of about 180 TCR beta chains were listed by the study as associated with cytomegalovirus. A later analysis associated approximately 17,000 TCR beta sequences with specific HLA alleles at a false discovery rate of 0.05. Three of the identified cytomegalovirus-associated TCR beta chains were confirmed in vitro to be specific for cytomegalovirus antigens. Compared with the roughly 720-donor mean, donors in an Asian-associated ancestry cluster had fewer N-insertions in productive TCRs, according to a later genetic analysis. Compared with equally common non-associated chains, HLA-associated TCR beta chains in a later analysis were more clonally expanded and had lower generation probabilities. When HLA alleles, especially DR and DQ, strongly co-occurred, TCR associations were difficult to assign to individual alleles. Most CMV-associated TCR beta chains appeared to be HLA-restricted in a later analysis, and the HLA associations seemed to be driven largely by CMV exposure. A group of highly shared sequence variants was considered likely to be a technical artifact of the sequencing pipeline. The classifier was reported to diagnose cytomegalovirus status with high specificity and sensitivity in both the original and validation cohorts. According to a later analysis, parvovirus B19, influenza, CMV and Epstein-Barr virus appeared linked to several top co-occurrence clusters. A later genetic analysis associated a missense DCLRE1C variant with V-gene and J-gene trimming of TCR beta chains, and an independent cohort replicated the association. It was suggested by the authors that the approach could potentially be generalized to other disease states and immunological phenotypes. The cohort was sequenced for TCR beta chains only, and without alpha or paired-chain data the features that could be detected were limited.

In total, about 650 healthy bone marrow donors made up the cohort. Cohort members were all nominally healthy when sampled, although unrecorded immune exposures were likely present. The donor was CMV seropositive and belonged to the group of around 300 seropositive cohort members. Every donor gave a peripheral blood sample, and the peripheral blood mononuclear cells from that sample were used for TCR beta sequencing. Genomic DNA was extracted from the blood cell samples with the Qiagen DNeasy Blood Extraction Kit. Sequenced material: PBMCs. The origin of this receptor is a woman aged 25 to 39 in good health and CMV-seropositive. The sequence is built from TRBV6-1 and TRBJ1-5, with the D segment identity uncertain. The DNA sequence is as follows: TGTGCCAGCAGTGAAGGGTCAGCGGGCAATCAGCCCCAGCATTTT. This is translated as CASSEGSAGNQPQHF.